One sample yielded the 8 T cell receptor beta chains listed below, sequenced in a study of blood T cell repertoires in COVID-19. Method: immunoSEQ multiplex PCR; TCRdb's copy keeps in-frame clones and lacks some. The table includes roughly 480,000 clones, 75% to 90% detected once. The specimen sequenced was peripheral blood. Receptor source: a man younger than 35 with COVID-19, enrolled during active disease.

V gene TRBV12-3 or TRBV12-4 combines with J gene TRBJ2-3; D remains ambiguous. V was shortened by 6 bases and J by 6 bases, with 10 bases between the two germline ends. The CDR3 totals 12 residues. CDR3: CASSPLRDTQYF. The CDR3 DNA sequence: TGTGCCAGCAGCCCGCTACGGGATACGCAGTATTTT.

Ten or more counts support this clone. This chain connects TRBV30 to TRBJ2-7, with TRBD2 as a possible D gene (6 bases). The CDR3 sequence is 14 residues long. CDR1 is GTSNPN and CDR2 is SVGIG in the germline V gene (reference sequence). The V gene lost 2 bases and the J gene lost 7 bases, with 18 bases spanning the gap. CDR3 in DNA: TGTGCCTGGAGTTCAGGGACGGGGGATTTGGAGCAGTACTTC. This encodes CAWSSGTGDLEQYF.

This chain connects TRBV4-1 to TRBJ2-7, with 7 bases lining up with TRBD2. The germline gives CDR1 MGHRA, CDR2 YSYEKL. The CDR3 runs 17 residues. Unmatched junction bases numbered 11, after V lost 1 base and J lost 2 bases. This CDR3 is CASSQVMAGVVTYEQYF. The DNA for the CDR3 is TGCGCCAGCAGCCAAGTCATGGCGGGGGTTGTAACCTACGAGCAGTACTTC.

The chain couples TRBV4-1 to TRBJ2-1, with 7 bases identical to TRBD2. CDR1 is MGHRA, CDR2 YSYEKL, per germline. This CDR3 spans 15 amino acids. J was trimmed by 4 bases and V by 1 base; bases with no gene match: 4. CDR3 loop: CASSQVLGGYNEQFF. CDR3 coding DNA: TGCGCCAGCAGCCAAGTTTTGGGGGGGTACAATGAGCAGTTCTTC.

The chain has TRBV7-8 and TRBJ2-7, with 10 nucleotides matching TRBD2. The germline V gene has CDR1 SGHVS and CDR2 FQNEAQ. Losses at the gene ends were 7 bases for V and 5 bases for J; bases not matched to a gene: 14. The CDR3 has 16 amino acids. This chain's CDR3 is CASIPMLGTSADEQYF. CDR3 DNA: TGTGCCAGCATCCCAATGTTAGGGACTAGCGCTGACGAGCAGTACTTC.

The rearrangement uses TRBV3-1 (or the pseudogene TRBV3-2) and TRBJ2-5; 12 nucleotides match TRBD2. The CDR3 consists of 16 residues. Germline V gene data show CDR1 as LGHDT and CDR2 as YNNKEL (reference sequence). Trimming removed 2 bases from V and 5 bases from J; junction bases left unmatched: 6. CDR3 DNA: TGTGCCAGCAGCCAAACAACTAGCGGGAGGAGCGAGACCCAGTACTTC. This sequence encodes CASSQTTSGRSETQYF.

The V gene is TRBV2, the J gene TRBJ2-1; D remains unclear. V lost 3 bases and J 4 bases, leaving 13 bases between the germline ends. Per germline, CDR1 SNHLY and CDR2 FYNNEI. This CDR3 has 15 residues. CDR3 nucleotides: TGTGCCAGCAGTGAGGAGAAAACGATGTACAATGAGCAGTTCTTC. It specifies CASSEEKTMYNEQFF.

This chain joins TRBV6-5 and TRBJ2-1, with TRBD2 matching over 7 bases. After removal of 6 bases from V and 3 bases from J, the junction contained 8 bases not matched to a gene. Germline lookup yields CDR1 MNHEY and CDR2 SVGAGI. The CDR3 sequence is 15 residues long. The CDR3: CASRPSGEGYNEQFF. Written as DNA, the CDR3 is TGTGCCAGCAGACCCTCGGGGGAGGGCTACAATGAGCAGTTCTTC.